What follows are 10 T cell receptor beta chains derived from one specimen sequenced in a study of blood T cell repertoires in COVID-19. Here immunoSEQ multiplex PCR was the method, and the copy in TCRdb shows in-frame clones only, minus some. This table has 250,000 to 400,000 clones, around 88% appearing once. The sequenced material came from peripheral blood. These receptor sequences come from a woman aged 25 to 45 with COVID-19, enrolled during active disease.

The V and J genes are TRBV12-3 or TRBV12-4 and TRBJ1-5; D remains ambiguous. The CDR3 has 13 residues. V lost 3 bases and J 1 base, leaving 4 bases between the germline ends. CDR3 loop: CASSLGSNQPQHF. For the CDR3, the DNA is TGTGCCAGCAGTTTGGGCAGCAATCAGCCCCAGCATTTT.

The V gene is TRBV27, the J gene TRBJ2-3, with TRBD1 identical over 10 bases. After removal of 8 bases from V and 6 bases from J, the junction contained 5 bases not matched to a gene. Per germline, CDR1 MNHEY and CDR2 SMNVEV (reference sequence). There are 13 residues in the CDR3. The CDR3 coding sequence is TGTGCCAGCTCAGACAGGGGGCGGGATACGCAGTATTTT. Encoded protein: CASSDRGRDTQYF.

The chain has TRBV3-1 (or the pseudogene TRBV3-2) and TRBJ2-6; TRBD1 aligns across 9 bases. Germline V lookup: CDR1 LGHDT, CDR2 YNNKEL (reference sequence). The CDR3 totals 17 residues. V trimming: 4 bases; J trimming: 1 base; junction bases outside the gene matches: 5. The CDR3 reads CASSLQGARSGANVLTF. Here the CDR3 DNA reads TGTGCCAGCAGCCTACAGGGGGCCAGGTCTGGGGCCAACGTCCTGACTTTC.

This clone has just a few counts. The chain couples TRBV7-9 to TRBJ2-7, with 11 bases identical to TRBD2. CDR3 length equals 15 residues. Germline loops: CDR1 SEHNR, CDR2 FQNEAQ (reference sequence). V was pared by 5 bases and J by 5 bases, with 8 bases of the junction left unmatched. The CDR3 is CASSQRLAGIHEQYF. Written as DNA, the CDR3 is TGTGCCAGCAGCCAACGACTAGCGGGGATCCACGAGCAGTACTTC. Full variable domain (missing parts from reference TRBV7-9 and TRBJ2-7): DTGVSQNPRHKITKRGQNVTFRCDPISEHNRLYWYRQTLGQGPEFLTYFQNEAQLEKSRLLSDRFSAERPKGSFSTLEIQRTEQGDSAMYLCASSQRLAGIHEQYFGPGTRLTVT.

The chain carries TRBV24-1 and TRBJ2-3, with 7 bases matching TRBD1. V shed 7 bases, J shed 1 base, and the junction held 10 bases outside the gene matches. This CDR3 has 16 amino acids. Looked up from germline, CDR1 is KGHDR and CDR2 is SFDVKD. In nucleotides, the CDR3 is TGTGCCACCAGCTTACAGGGGCCCCTGGGCACAGATACGCAGTATTTT. Translation: CATSLQGPLGTDTQYF.

V is TRBV21-1 and J is TRBJ2-2; no DNA check was done on the table's D call, TRBD2. TRBV21-1 constitutes a pseudogene. CDR3 length: 20 amino acids. CDR3 region: CASSHPNPGLAGGITGELFF. The CDR3 coding sequence is TGTGCCAGCAGCCACCCCAATCCGGGACTAGCGGGGGGGATAACCGGGGAGCTGTTTTTT.

The V and J genes are TRBV5-1 and TRBJ2-1, with TRBD1 identical over 9 bases. Germline V gene data show CDR1 as SGHRS and CDR2 as YFSETQ. J was trimmed by 5 bases and V by 4 bases; bases with no gene match: 10. CDR3 length: 16 residues. The CDR3 DNA follows: TGCGCCAGCAGCGTATCCCCGGGACAGGGAAACAATGAGCAGTTCTTC. Translated: CASSVSPGQGNNEQFF.

This chain links TRBV5-4 with TRBJ2-5; 13 positions match TRBD2. V shed 2 bases and J 4 bases; nucleotides not matched to a gene: 8. Germline loops: CDR1 SGHNT, CDR2 YYREEE (reference sequence). This CDR3 comprises 17 residues. CDR3 in amino acids: CASSLGLAGALRETQYF. In DNA form, the CDR3 reads TGTGCCAGCAGCTTAGGACTAGCGGGGGCTCTTCGAGAGACCCAGTACTTC.

V is TRBV7-8 and J is TRBJ1-3; 12 positions match TRBD1. CDR3 length: 16 residues. The germline V gene has CDR1 SGHVS and CDR2 FQNEAQ. The J segment lost 6 bases and the V segment lost 0 bases, leaving 3 bases of the junction unmatched. DNA of the CDR3: TGTGCCAGCAGCTTAGCTTGGGACAGGGGGCAAAACACCATATATTTT. Its protein is CASSLAWDRGQNTIYF. Full variable domain (remainder filled in from reference TRBV7-8 and TRBJ1-3): GAGVSQSPRYKVAKRGQDVALRCDPISGHVSLFWYQQALGQGPEFLTYFQNEAQLDKSGLPSDRFFAERPEGSVSTLKIQRTQQEDSAVYLCASSLAWDRGQNTIYFGEGSWLTVV.

The chain couples TRBV4-3 to TRBJ1-1; D uncertain. The germline V gene has CDR1 LGHNA and CDR2 YSLEER. The CDR3 sequence is 14 residues long. Deletions cut 1 base from V and 2 bases from J, with 8 bases between. CDR3 nucleotide sequence: TGCGCCAGCAGCCAAGGTTTTAGCAACACTGAAGCTTTCTTT. It encodes CASSQGFSNTEAFF.